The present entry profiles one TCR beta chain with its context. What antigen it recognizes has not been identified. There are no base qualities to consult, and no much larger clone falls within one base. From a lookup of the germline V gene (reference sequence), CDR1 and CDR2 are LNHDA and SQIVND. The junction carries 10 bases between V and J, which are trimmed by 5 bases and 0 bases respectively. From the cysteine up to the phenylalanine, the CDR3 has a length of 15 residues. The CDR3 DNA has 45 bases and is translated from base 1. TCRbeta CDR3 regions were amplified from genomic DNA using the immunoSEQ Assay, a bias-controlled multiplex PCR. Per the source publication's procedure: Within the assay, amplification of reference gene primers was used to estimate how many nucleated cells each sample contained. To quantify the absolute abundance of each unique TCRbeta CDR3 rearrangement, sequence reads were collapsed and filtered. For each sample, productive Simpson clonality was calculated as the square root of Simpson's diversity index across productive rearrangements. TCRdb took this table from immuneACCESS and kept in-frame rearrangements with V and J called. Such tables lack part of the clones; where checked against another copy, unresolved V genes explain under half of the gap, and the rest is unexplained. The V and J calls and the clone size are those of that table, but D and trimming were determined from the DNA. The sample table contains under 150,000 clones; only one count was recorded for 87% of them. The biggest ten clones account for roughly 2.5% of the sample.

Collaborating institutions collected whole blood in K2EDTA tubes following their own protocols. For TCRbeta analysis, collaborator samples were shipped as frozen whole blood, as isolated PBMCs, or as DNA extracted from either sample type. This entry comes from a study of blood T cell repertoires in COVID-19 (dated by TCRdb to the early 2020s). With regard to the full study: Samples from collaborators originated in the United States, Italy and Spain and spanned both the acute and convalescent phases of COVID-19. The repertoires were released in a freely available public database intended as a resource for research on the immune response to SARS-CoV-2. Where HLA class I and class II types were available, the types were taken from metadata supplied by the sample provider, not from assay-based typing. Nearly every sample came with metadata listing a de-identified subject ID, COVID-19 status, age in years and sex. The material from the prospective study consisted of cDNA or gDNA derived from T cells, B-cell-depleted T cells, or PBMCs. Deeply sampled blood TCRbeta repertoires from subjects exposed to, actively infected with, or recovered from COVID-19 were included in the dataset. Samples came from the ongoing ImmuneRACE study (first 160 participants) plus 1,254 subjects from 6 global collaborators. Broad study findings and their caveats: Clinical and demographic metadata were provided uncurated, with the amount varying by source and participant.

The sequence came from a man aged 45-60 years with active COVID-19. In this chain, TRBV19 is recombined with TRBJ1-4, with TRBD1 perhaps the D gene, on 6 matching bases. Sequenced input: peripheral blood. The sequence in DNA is TGTGCCAGTAGTCTCGGGACACCAACTAATGAAAAACTGTTTTTT. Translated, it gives CASSLGTPTNEKLFF.